The clone carrying this T cell receptor beta chain was detected only a few times. The sample originates from a study of blood T cell repertoires in COVID-19. The wider study: T cells, B-cell-depleted T cells, or PBMCs provided the cDNA or gDNA that served as material.

The method was immunoSEQ multiplex PCR; TCRdb's version includes in-frame clones alone and lacks a portion of them. The sample records nearly 110,000 clones, about 93% being singletons. The CDR3 spans 15 residues. V shed 5 bases, J shed 6 bases, and the junction held 6 bases outside the gene matches. The germline V gene encodes CDR1 SGHTA and CDR2 FQGNSA. The sample taken for sequencing was peripheral blood. The chain joins TRBV7-2 to TRBJ1-4; 10 bases are a match to TRBD1. The origin of this receptor is a young woman with acute or convalescent COVID-19. CDR3 loop: CASSPDRGRYEKLFF. The CDR3 coding sequence is TGTGCCAGCAGCCCTGACAGGGGGCGCTATGAAAAACTGTTTTTT.